Listed below are T cell receptor beta chains from one sample, sequenced in a study of somatic mutations in cytotoxic T cells in rheumatoid arthritis. The table came from immunoSEQ multiplex PCR; TCRdb's copy has only in-frame clones and leaves some out. The sample consists of 10,000 to 12,000 clones, roughly 80% of them appearing once. The sequenced sample was CD8+ T cells sorted from blood. The receptors were sampled from a man aged 50-60 years in good health. Each CDR3 is given with its conserved first and last residue. The D gene is left open where the match is weak. Clone size is stated in some rows and not others, as once, few, many or a class when expanded.

CDR3: CASSLSLAGLTDTQYF; DNA: TGTGCCAGCAGTTTATCGCTAGCGGGGCTTACAGATACGCAGTATTTT; size: .; V: TRBV27; length: 16; D: TRBD2; J: TRBJ2-3
CDR3: CASRLQGAVFEAFF; DNA: TGTGCCAGCAGACTACAGGGGGCCGTCTTTGAAGCTTTCTTT; size: .; V: TRBV5-6; length: 14; D: TRBD1; J: TRBJ1-1
CDR3: CASSLFGGGDTDTQYF; DNA: TGTGCCAGCAGTTTATTTGGCGGGGGGGACACAGATACGCAGTATTTT; size: .; V: TRBV27; length: 16; D: TRBD2; J: TRBJ2-3
CDR3: CASSPTGLVSGELFF; DNA: TGTGCCAGCAGTCCCACAGGACTAGTGAGCGGGGAGCTGTTTTTT; size: few; V: TRBV6-5; length: 15; D: TRBD2; J: TRBJ2-2
CDR3: CASSEAHPHEQYF; DNA: TGTGCCAGCAGTGAAGCACATCCTCACGAGCAGTACTTC; size: .; V: TRBV25-1; length: 13; D: .; J: TRBJ2-7
CDR3: CASRFQGERDTQYF; DNA: TGTGCCAGCCGGTTCCAGGGGGAAAGAGATACGCAGTATTTT; size: .; V: TRBV28; length: 14; D: TRBD1; J: TRBJ2-3
CDR3: CASSYSTVELQYF; DNA: TGTGCCAGCAGTTACTCGACAGTTGAGCTTCAGTACTTC; size: .; V: TRBV6-6; length: 13; D: .; J: TRBJ2-4